One and the same sample provided the 27 T cell receptor beta chains below, sequenced in a study of shared clonotypes between healthy human individuals (dated by TCRdb to the early 2020s). The receptor library was made with the immunoSEQ multiplex PCR assay. TCRdb retrieved this table from immuneACCESS and kept in-frame rearrangements only. Not all clones are present; in checked studies, unresolved V genes account for under half, and no reason is known for the remainder. This sample holds roughly 480,000 clones; roughly 78% were observed only once. About 12% of the sample lies in the top ten. The sample consisted of PBMCs. These receptors all stem from a woman aged 40 to 50 in good health. Some clones in this sample may be carry-over from other donors' samples.

Ten or more counts support this clone. This chain joins TRBV11-2 and TRBJ1-4; 7 nucleotides agree with TRBD1. V gave up 4 bases and J gave up 8 bases; unmatched junction bases: 10. Germline loops: CDR1 SGHAT, CDR2 FQNNGV. The CDR3 spans 15 residues. The CDR3 DNA follows: TGTGCCAGCAGCTCTCGGGCAGGGGGGGTGGAAAAACTGTTTTTT. This gives the protein CASSSRAGGVEKLFF.

The chain uses TRBV2 and TRBJ1-2; D unresolved. CDR3 length equals 13 residues. Germline lookup yields CDR1 SNHLY and CDR2 FYNNEI. Trimming took 5 bases from V and 4 from J, leaving 11 bases between them. DNA of the CDR3: TGTGCCAGCAGTAGGTACGTCAGCTATGGCTACACCTTC. Its translation is CASSRYVSYGYTF.

Comment on this clone: It is likely a read error: a sequence one base away is far more abundant. J is TRBJ1-5 and V is TRBV5-6; tentatively, D is TRBD1 (5 bases). Germline CDR1 SGHDT, CDR2 YYEEEE. The CDR3 has 16 residues. CDR3 sequence reads: CASSLDGGSINQPQRF. In nucleotides, the CDR3 is TGTGCCAGCAGCTTGGATGGGGGATCGATCAATCAGCCCCAGCGTTTT.

This clone was seen only a few times. The rearrangement joins TRBV5-1 to TRBJ2-2; no clear D gene. Trimming took off 1 base at V and 7 bases at J, with 8 bases between the two ends. The CDR3 extends over 13 amino acids. Germline V gene sequence: CDR1 SGHRS, CDR2 YFSETQ. The CDR3 here is CASSLPDLGELFF. The CDR3 bases are TGCGCCAGCAGCTTGCCAGACCTCGGGGAGCTGTTTTTT.

CDR3 region: CASSLGSSYNEQFF. In DNA form, the CDR3 reads TGTGCCAGCAGCTTGGGGAGCTCCTACAATGAGCAGTTCTTC. This chain connects TRBV7-3 to TRBJ2-1, with D perhaps matching TRBD2 (5 bases). This CDR3 has 14 amino acids. CDR1 SGHTA and CDR2 FQGTGA come from the germline V gene. Trimming removed 3 bases at V and 0 bases at J, with 6 bases between.

This chain uses TRBV27 with TRBJ2-1; possible D gene TRBD2, 5 bases. Germline CDR1 MNHEY, CDR2 SMNVEV (reference sequence). The CDR3 length is 15 residues. Trimming removed 7 bases at V and 8 bases at J, with 21 bases between. Here the CDR3 DNA reads TGTGCCAGCACTCGCAAAGGGAGAGGCTGGGATGAGCAGTTCTTC. It translates to CASTRKGRGWDEQFF.

This clone was seen more than once but under ten times. The chain combines TRBV30 with TRBJ1-5, with unresolved D. The CDR3 is 14 amino acids. CDR1 is GTSNPN and CDR2 is SVGIG in the germline V gene (reference sequence). V shed 2 bases and J shed 1 base, with 9 bases lying between them. This chain's CDR3 is CAWSKGLSNQPQHF. The DNA of the CDR3 is TGTGCCTGGAGTAAAGGTCTAAGCAATCAGCCCCAGCATTTT.

Points on this clone: The sample carries other DNA sequences with the same CDR3. V usage is TRBV2 and J usage is TRBJ2-2, with 7 bases matching TRBD1. V lost 4 bases, J lost 1 base, and 0 bases stayed unmatched. CDR1 SNHLY and CDR2 FYNNEI come from the germline V gene. The CDR3 length is 14 residues. The CDR3 bases are TGTGCCAGCAGTGGGACAGGGAACACCGGGGAGCTGTTTTTT. As protein: CASSGTGNTGELFF.

The rearrangement links TRBV2 to TRBJ2-3; D is perhaps TRBD1 or TRBD2 (5 bases each). The CDR3 consists of 15 residues. The germline gives CDR1 SNHLY, CDR2 FYNNEI. V lost 1 base, J lost 2 bases, and 10 bases lay in between. As DNA, the CDR3 is TGTGCCAGCAGTGAAGGGGGGTATTACACAGATACGCAGTATTTT. Protein product: CASSEGGYYTDTQYF.

This clone came up a few times. The chain uses TRBV2 and TRBJ2-2, with 8 nucleotides matching TRBD1. The ends lost 7 bases at V and 3 bases at J; junction bases unmatched: 7. Germline CDR1 SNHLY, CDR2 FYNNEI. This CDR3 has 15 amino acids. CDR3 nucleotides: TGTGCCAGCAAGGCAGGGGGCGCCGACACCGGGGAGCTGTTTTTT. Protein sequence: CASKAGGADTGELFF.

The chain is built from TRBV28 and TRBJ2-7, with no clear D. The CDR3 consists of 14 residues. V was pared by 7 bases and J by 6 bases, with 19 bases between. Germline V gene data show CDR1 as MDHEN and CDR2 as SYDVKM. CDR3 loop: CASNRVAAVSEQYF. The CDR3 DNA follows: TGTGCCAGCAATCGAGTGGCGGCAGTCTCCGAGCAGTACTTC.

This clone was detected only once. The likely explanation is a read error, given a far larger clone one base away. V and J are TRBV30 and TRBJ1-2; D is unresolved. CDR3 length: 14 residues. With 0 bases removed from V and 6 bases from J, the gap between germline ends came to 14 bases. Germline-derived CDR1 and CDR2 are GTSNPN and SVGIG (reference sequence). The CDR3 nucleotides read TGTGCCTGGAGTGTCGGGCCTTCCTTCCATGGCTACACCTTC. It is translated as CAWSVGPSFHGYTF.

This chain uses TRBV6-5 with TRBJ1-4; maybe TRBD1 (5 bases). This CDR3 contains 15 residues. V was shortened by 5 bases and J by 8 bases, with 18 bases between the two germline ends. Germline CDR1 and CDR2: MNHEY and SVGAGI. The CDR3 DNA sequence: TGTGCCAGCAGTGCTACCGGGGCCGCGGAAGAAAAACTGTTTTTT. It codes for CASSATGAAEEKLFF.

The genes are TRBV4-3 and TRBJ2-1; 7 positions agree with TRBD1. The CDR3 is 16 amino acids. Per the germline V gene, CDR1 is LGHNA and CDR2 is YSLEER. J was trimmed by 2 bases and V by 1 base; bases with no gene match: 5. The CDR3 coding sequence is TGCGCCAGCAGCCAAGCATGGGACAGTACCTACAATGAGCAGTTCTTC. This sequence encodes CASSQAWDSTYNEQFF.

The chain carries TRBV7-9 and TRBJ2-1, with D possibly being TRBD1 (5 bases). V lost 5 bases and J lost 8, with 13 bases in between. The CDR3 runs 13 residues. Germline-derived CDR1 and CDR2 are SEHNR and FQNEAQ (reference sequence). CDR3 sequence (DNA): TGTGCCAGCAGCACCCTTCAGGGTCATGAGCAGTTCTTC. As protein: CASSTLQGHEQFF.

The chain has TRBV6-5 and TRBJ2-3; 8 positions match TRBD1. Germline-derived CDR1 and CDR2 are MNHEY and SVGAGI. CDR3 length: 15 residues. Trimming at V came to 6 bases and at J to 4 bases, leaving 9 bases not matched to a gene. CDR3 in DNA: TGTGCCAGCAGGACGCGGACAGGGCGCGCAGATACGCAGTATTTT. It is translated as CASRTRTGRADTQYF.

The V and J genes are TRBV6-4 and TRBJ2-7; D possibly corresponds to TRBD1 (6 bases). V was shortened by 3 bases and J by 5 bases, with 17 bases between the two germline ends. Germline V gives CDR1 MRHNA, CDR2 SNTAGT. This CDR3 is built from 15 residues. In nucleotides, the CDR3 is TGTGCCAGCAGTGAATCAACCGGGACAATGCACGAGCAGTACTTC. Its protein is CASSESTGTMHEQYF.

The chain employs TRBV10-3 and TRBJ1-2; D gene uncertain. Germline V gene data show CDR1 as ENHRY and CDR2 as SYGVKD. Deletions cut 10 bases from V and 4 bases from J, with 22 bases between. This CDR3 has 15 residues. Here the CDR3 reads CATTPNPGRGYGYTF. DNA of the CDR3: TGTGCCACCACTCCTAACCCCGGGCGGGGCTATGGCTACACCTTC.

The gene calls are TRBV6-1 and TRBJ2-7; D is undetermined. The CDR3 is 15 residues long. Germline loops: CDR1 MNHNS, CDR2 SASEGT. V gave up 4 bases and J gave up 4 bases, with 17 bases separating them. CDR3 sequence (DNA): TGTGCCAGCAGTGTCGGGCGGACCCTCTTTTACGAGCAGTACTTC. Its protein product is CASSVGRTLFYEQYF.

With regard to this clone: The germline gene is not matched at one end of the junction; a read error may be the cause. The rearrangement joins TRBV7-3 to TRBJ2-1; 9 positions match TRBD1. Germline V lookup: CDR1 SGHTA, CDR2 FQGTGA. This CDR3 region has 13 residues. CDR3 DNA sequence: TGTGCCAGCAGCTTAACCGGGGACAGGGATATAATCTTC. Its protein is CASSLTGDRDIIF.

This clone has more than one count but fewer than ten. The chain links TRBV18 to TRBJ1-2; D may be TRBD1 (5 bases). V lost 4 bases and J lost 4, with 19 bases in between. Germline V gene data show CDR1 as KGHSH and CDR2 as LQKENI. The CDR3 is 16 amino acids. CDR3 residues: CASSQETVPKFYGYTF. DNA of the CDR3: TGTGCCAGCTCACAAGAGACAGTCCCAAAATTCTATGGCTACACCTTC.

Remarks on this clone: A far bigger clonotype differs at one base, so this is likely a read error. The same CDR3 also results from other DNA sequences found in this sample. V gene TRBV25-1 combines with J gene TRBJ1-6; D call uncertain. This CDR3 contains 13 residues. Per germline, CDR1 MGHDK and CDR2 SYGVNS. The CDR3 coding sequence is TGTGCCAGTAGTGAATCTGAGAATTCACCCCTCCACTTT. This sequence encodes CASSESENSPLHF.

The chain employs TRBV7-8 and TRBJ2-7; TRBD1 is a possible D gene (6 bases). CDR1 and CDR2 (germline): SGHVS, FQNEAQ. V lost 5 bases and J 3 bases, leaving 11 bases between the germline ends. This CDR3 region has 13 residues. In DNA form, the CDR3 reads TGTGCCAGCAGCCCAGGACAGAGCTACGAGCAGTACTTC. Translated, it gives CASSPGQSYEQYF.

This chain joins TRBV6-1 and TRBJ1-5, with D maybe TRBD1 (5 bases). Trimming removed 2 bases from V and 0 bases from J, with 8 bases in between. From germline, CDR1 is MNHNS and CDR2 SASEGT. The CDR3 totals 15 residues. As DNA, the CDR3 is TGTGCCAGCAGTGAATACAGGATTAGCAATCAGCCCCAGCATTTT. Protein product: CASSEYRISNQPQHF.

To note about this clone: An end of the junction does not agree with germline; a read error may underlie this. The rearrangement uses TRBV30 and TRBJ2-3, with 7 bases lining up with TRBD2. The CDR3 runs 15 residues. The germline V gene has CDR1 GTSNPN and CDR2 SVGIG (reference sequence). CDR3 bases: TGTGCCTGGAGTGGGGGAGGGACCTACACAGATACGCAGTGTTTT. It yields the protein CAWSGGGTYTDTQCF. Using reference TRBV30 and TRBJ2-3 for the parts outside the CDR3, the full variable domain is SQTIHQWPATLVQPVGSPLSLECTVEGTSNPNLYWYRQAAGRGLQLLFYSVGIGQISSEVPQNLSASRPQDRQFILSSKKLLLSDSGFYLCAWSGGGTYTDTQCFGPGTRLTVL.

There are a few counts of this clone. The chain uses TRBV7-2 and TRBJ2-5, with 8 bases that match TRBD1. The CDR3 totals 15 residues. J gave up 11 bases and V 5 bases, and 16 bases lay outside the gene matches. Germline V lookup: CDR1 SGHTA, CDR2 FQGNSA. The CDR3 reads CASSAQTGVTREQYF. The CDR3 nucleotides are TGTGCCAGCAGCGCACAGACAGGGGTAACGAGGGAGCAGTACTTC. Full variable domain (rest looked up from reference TRBV7-2 and TRBJ2-5): GAGVSQSPSNKVTEKGKDVELRCDPISGHTALYWYRQSLGQGLEFLIYFQGNSAPDKSGLPSDRFSAERTGGSVSTLTIQRTQQEDSAVYLCASSAQTGVTREQYFGPGTRLLVL.

This clone was observed many times. The same CDR3 arises from other DNA sequences in this sample as well. This chain joins TRBV6-4 and TRBJ2-3; 8 bases fit TRBD2. Germline V gene sequence: CDR1 MRHNA, CDR2 SNTAGT. Trimming took 5 bases from V and 2 from J; bases not matched to a gene: 3. This CDR3 is built from 14 residues. The CDR3, as DNA: TGTGCCAGCAGTCCTAGCGGGCTCACAGATACGCAGTATTTT. This translates into CASSPSGLTDTQYF.